One sample yielded the 24 T cell receptor beta chains listed below, sequenced in a study of cytomegalovirus exposure and HLA in healthy donors. Use of 60 Vbeta and 13 Jbeta primers characterized the PCR. Profiled with immunoSEQ multiplex PCR; TCRdb holds only in-frame clones, not every one. This repertoire shows roughly 100,000 clones, around 75% found once; its top ten account for roughly 2.1%. Sequencing input: PBMCs. The receptors originated from a man aged 25 to 40 in good health and CMV-seronegative.

The chain carries TRBV5-1 and TRBJ1-2, with D possibly TRBD1 on 6 matching bases. The V gene's germline CDR1 is SGHRS and CDR2 YFSETQ. The CDR3 is 16 residues long. Deletions cut 3 bases from V and 7 bases from J, with 22 bases between. The CDR3 DNA reads as TGCGCCAGCAGCTGGGCTGATAAACAGGGAATCGGTGGCTACACCTTC. As protein: CASSWADKQGIGGYTF.

This clone was found a few times. J is TRBJ2-6 and V is TRBV6-6; D call uncertain. Germline V lookup: CDR1 MNHNY, CDR2 SVGAGI (reference sequence). The CDR3 is 16 residues long. The V end lost 0 bases, the J end lost 1 base, and 7 bases lay between the germline ends. CDR3 region: CASSYSVQSGANVLTF. CDR3 nucleotide sequence: TGTGCCAGCAGTTACTCGGTACAGTCTGGGGCCAACGTCCTGACTTTC.

The chain employs TRBV27 and TRBJ2-1; 15 bases match TRBD2. Germline lookup yields CDR1 MNHEY and CDR2 SMNVEV (reference sequence). The CDR3 is 18 residues long. The ends lost 6 bases at V and 6 bases at J; junction bases unmatched: 12. The CDR3 region is CASSPRTSGGAWGNEQFF. CDR3 nucleotides: TGTGCCAGCAGCCCTCGGACTAGCGGGGGGGCCTGGGGCAATGAGCAGTTCTTC.

The chain has TRBV2 and TRBJ1-5, with D hard to call. CDR1 and CDR2 from the germline V gene are SNHLY and FYNNEI. Trimming took off 8 bases at V and 0 bases at J, with 11 bases between the two ends. The CDR3 has 14 residues. The CDR3 here is CASRGRASNQPQHF. CDR3 bases: TGTGCCAGCCGTGGGAGGGCTAGCAATCAGCCCCAGCATTTT.

The V gene is TRBV2, the J gene TRBJ2-7; D is undetermined. Trimming took off 4 bases at V and 3 bases at J, with 10 bases between the two ends. This CDR3 has 13 amino acids. Germline loops: CDR1 SNHLY, CDR2 FYNNEI. The CDR3: CASSVTPLYEQYF. Written as DNA, the CDR3 is TGTGCCAGCAGTGTGACACCACTCTACGAGCAGTACTTC.

The sample holds a few counts of this clone. This sequence joins TRBV7-6 and TRBJ2-3; D not resolved. CDR1 is SGHVS, CDR2 FNYEAQ, per germline. Trimming removed 5 bases at V and 2 bases at J, with 11 bases between. This CDR3 spans 14 amino acids. The CDR3 reads CASSRAAHTDTQYF. The CDR3 region has the DNA TGTGCCAGCAGCCGCGCGGCACACACAGATACGCAGTATTTT.

V and J are TRBV5-4 and TRBJ2-3; TRBD2 agrees at 8 bases. The CDR3 extends over 13 amino acids. Germline trimming cut 4 bases from V and 6 bases from J; bases unmatched to any gene: 4. Germline CDR1 and CDR2: SGHNT and YYREEE (reference sequence). CDR3 amino acids: CASSTERGDTQYF. CDR3 nucleotide sequence: TGTGCCAGCAGCACGGAGCGGGGGGATACGCAGTATTTT.

This rearrangement joins TRBV28 to TRBJ2-7; maybe TRBD2 (5 bases). The CDR3 length is 16 residues. The germline CDR1 and CDR2 sequences are MDHEN and SYDVKM. The V end lost 2 bases, the J end lost 0 bases, and 14 bases lay between the germline ends. CDR3 in amino acids: CASSLALGLISYEQYF. CDR3 coding DNA: TGTGCCAGCAGTTTAGCACTTGGACTTATCTCCTACGAGCAGTACTTC.

This chain links TRBV12-5 with TRBJ2-1, with TRBD2 identical over 10 bases. This CDR3 region has 14 residues. Germline V gives CDR1 LGHNT, CDR2 FRNRAP. J was trimmed by 4 bases and V by 6 bases; bases with no gene match: 3. The CDR3 reads CASGLAGAYNEQFF. The CDR3 DNA is TGTGCTAGTGGGCTAGCGGGGGCATACAATGAGCAGTTCTTC.

The CDR3 DNA sequence: TGTGCCACGTCTTACAGGGTCCATGGTCAGCCCCAGCATTTT. Translated: CATSYRVHGQPQHF. The genes are TRBV19 and TRBJ1-5, with D possibly matching TRBD1 (6 bases). CDR1 and CDR2 from the germline V gene are LNHDA and SQIVND (reference sequence). V was cut by 10 bases and J by 6 bases, with 19 bases left in between. This CDR3 has 14 residues.

The chain is built from TRBV5-1 and TRBJ2-5; 10 bases are a match to TRBD1. Looked up from germline, CDR1 is SGHRS and CDR2 is YFSETQ. There are 16 residues in the CDR3. Germline trimming cut 2 bases from V and 1 base from J; bases unmatched to any gene: 5. In nucleotides, the CDR3 is TGCGCCAGCAGCTTAGGTGGGACAGGGGTCCAAGAGACCCAGTACTTC. Translation gives CASSLGGTGVQETQYF.

The chain employs TRBV5-6 and TRBJ1-2, with D maybe TRBD1 (5 bases). Germline-derived CDR1 and CDR2 are SGHDT and YYEEEE. This CDR3 comprises 14 residues. With 3 bases removed from V and 5 bases from J, the gap between germline ends came to 14 bases. CDR3: CASSSMGLLYGYTF. CDR3 DNA sequence: TGTGCCAGCAGCTCGATGGGACTGCTATATGGCTACACCTTC.

The rearrangement joins TRBV5-1 to TRBJ1-3; perhaps TRBD1 as D (6 bases). Germline V gives CDR1 SGHRS, CDR2 YFSETQ. This CDR3 contains 14 residues. Trimming took off 0 bases at V and 6 bases at J, with 10 bases between the two ends. The CDR3 here is CASSLGQGPNTIYF. The CDR3 DNA reads as TGCGCCAGCAGCTTGGGGCAGGGGCCAAACACCATATATTTT.

The rearrangement joins TRBV5-4 to TRBJ1-6, with TRBD1 matching 9 bases. The CDR3 runs to 15 residues. The junction had 7 bases not matched to a gene; V was cut back by 5 bases and J by 7 bases. Germline V lookup: CDR1 SGHNT, CDR2 YYREEE (reference sequence). The CDR3 region has the DNA TGTGCCAGCAGTTCAAAGGACAGGGGAAATTCACCCCTCCACTTT. This sequence encodes CASSSKDRGNSPLHF.

This sequence joins TRBV6-1 and TRBJ2-5; 9 bases line up with TRBD1. Germline CDR1 MNHNS, CDR2 SASEGT. This CDR3 contains 16 residues. The V and J ends lost 2 bases and 2 bases, in that order; junction bases with no gene match: 6. The CDR3 spells CASSESRDRAQETQYF. DNA for the CDR3: TGTGCCAGCAGTGAAAGTAGGGACAGGGCTCAAGAGACCCAGTACTTC.

This clone occurred a few times. This chain joins TRBV6-1 and TRBJ1-2, with D possibly matching TRBD1 (6 bases). Germline V gene sequence: CDR1 MNHNS, CDR2 SASEGT. The CDR3 covers 13 residues. The V and J ends lost 6 bases and 1 base respectively, with 9 bases between them. In DNA, the CDR3 is TGTGCCAGCAGACCAGGGGATAACTATGGCTACACCTTC. It encodes CASRPGDNYGYTF.

The chain uses TRBV28 and TRBJ2-7; possibly TRBD1 for D (5 bases). The CDR3 has 15 residues. The germline CDR1 and CDR2 sequences are MDHEN and SYDVKM. The ends were cut back, 5 bases at V and 0 bases at J, with 14 bases in the middle. This CDR3 is CASSAPGLSSYEQYF. CDR3 DNA: TGTGCCAGCAGTGCCCCAGGGCTAAGCTCCTACGAGCAGTACTTC. The whole variable domain, filled in from reference TRBV28 and TRBJ2-7, reads DVKVTQSSRYLVKRTGEKVFLECVQDMDHENMFWYRQDPGLGLRLIYFSYDVKMKEKGDIPEGYSVSREKKERFSLILESASTNQTSMYLCASSAPGLSSYEQYFGPGTRLTVT.

The V and J genes are TRBV4-1 and TRBJ1-1; D may be TRBD1 (5 bases). Germline V gene data show CDR1 as MGHRA and CDR2 as YSYEKL. The CDR3 length is 16 residues. The germline V and J ends were trimmed by 1 base and 1 base, with 13 bases remaining between them. CDR3 nucleotide sequence: TGCGCCAGCAGCCAAGTGGCGACAGAACAGAACACTGAAGCTTTCTTT. As protein: CASSQVATEQNTEAFF.

This clone was picked up one time. The genes are TRBV9 and TRBJ1-3, with 7 positions matching TRBD1. The CDR3 consists of 16 residues. Per germline, CDR1 SGDLS and CDR2 YYNGEE. Trimming took 0 bases from V and 4 from J; bases not matched to a gene: 7. The CDR3 bases are TGTGCCAGCAGCGTAGCTTCGACAGGGCGAGGAAACACCATATATTTT. Its translation: CASSVASTGRGNTIYF.

This clone came up once. The chain links TRBV7-9 to TRBJ1-2, with D maybe TRBD1 (6 bases). V lost 8 bases and J 8 bases, leaving 18 bases between the germline ends. Germline lookup yields CDR1 SEHNR and CDR2 FQNEAQ (reference sequence). There are 13 residues in the CDR3. Written as DNA, the CDR3 is TGTGCCAGCCGCAAAGCAGGGGAAGAGGGCTACACCTTC. Amino acid sequence: CASRKAGEEGYTF.

This chain connects TRBV5-1 to TRBJ2-7, with 13 positions matching TRBD2. In germline, CDR1 is SGHRS, CDR2 YFSETQ. The V segment lost 5 bases and the J segment 6 bases; nucleotides outside the gene matches: 8. The CDR3 has 15 amino acids. This CDR3 is CASRGGLAGAREQYF. The DNA of the CDR3 is TGCGCCAGCAGGGGTGGACTAGCGGGAGCTCGCGAGCAGTACTTC.

The chain couples TRBV28 to TRBJ1-2; 7 nucleotides line up with TRBD1. The CDR3 runs to 13 residues. V gave up 10 bases and J gave up 4 bases; unmatched junction bases: 9. CDR1 and CDR2 from the germline V gene are MDHEN and SYDVKM. The CDR3, as DNA: TGTGCCACCACAACACAGGGGAGCTATGGCTACACCTTC. The encoded protein is CATTTQGSYGYTF.

The V and J genes are TRBV18 and TRBJ1-3; D may be TRBD1 (5 bases). Germline CDR1 KGHSH, CDR2 LQKENI. Trimming removed 8 bases from V and 4 bases from J, with 21 bases in between. The CDR3 has 16 amino acids. Written as DNA, the CDR3 is TGTGCCAGCAGCCTAGAGACAGAAATTGACGGAAACACCATATATTTT. Its protein is CASSLETEIDGNTIYF.

The chain employs TRBV19 and TRBJ2-5; 7 bases line up with TRBD1. V lost 5 bases to trimming and J lost 5 bases; unmatched junction nucleotides: 5. Germline values: CDR1 LNHDA, CDR2 SQIVND (reference sequence). The CDR3 runs 13 residues. Here the CDR3 DNA reads TGTGCCAGTAGTCCACAGGGGCTGGAGACCCAGTACTTC. It codes for CASSPQGLETQYF.